This T cell receptor beta chain was sequenced during a study of spatial heterogeneity in lung cancer. A note on this clonotype: What it binds is unknown.

TCRdb re-derived calls from the 5' RACE reads in MiXCR, one entry per CDR3 protein. Seen here are about 92,000 distinct CDR3 sequences, roughly 12% observed once, and the top ten hold 35% to 50%. Study results and caveats: Blood carried ubiquitous expanded tumor TCRs more at resection than follow-up.

Trimming shortened V by 0 bases and J by 4 bases, and 6 bases separated the two germline ends. The CDR3 loop spans 13 amino acids. The time point is: sample taken at primary tumor resection. Frozen PBMC, nontumor lung or tumor provided whole RNA, which was sequenced unsorted. This chain joins TRBV12-3 or TRBV12-4 and TRBJ2-5; D is uncertain. Sequenced here: PBMCs, sampled at surgery. This TCR was recovered from a male donor with early-stage non-small cell lung cancer. The DNA of the CDR3 is TGTGCCAGCAGTTTAGCGAGAGCAGAGACCCAGTACTTC. Amino acids: CASSLARAETQYF.